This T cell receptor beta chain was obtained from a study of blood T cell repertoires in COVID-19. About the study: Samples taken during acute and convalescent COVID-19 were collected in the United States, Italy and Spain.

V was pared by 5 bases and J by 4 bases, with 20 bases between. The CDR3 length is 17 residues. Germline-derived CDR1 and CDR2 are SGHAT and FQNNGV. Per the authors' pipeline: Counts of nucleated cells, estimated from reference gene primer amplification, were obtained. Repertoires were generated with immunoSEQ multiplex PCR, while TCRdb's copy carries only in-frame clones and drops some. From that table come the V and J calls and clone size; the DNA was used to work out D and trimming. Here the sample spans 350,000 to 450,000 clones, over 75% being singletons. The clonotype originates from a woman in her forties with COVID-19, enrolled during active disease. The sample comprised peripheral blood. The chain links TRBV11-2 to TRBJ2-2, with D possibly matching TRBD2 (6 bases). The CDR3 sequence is CASSIPLFQGGTGELFF. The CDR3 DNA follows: TGTGCCAGCAGCATCCCGCTATTTCAGGGAGGCACCGGGGAGCTGTTTTTT.